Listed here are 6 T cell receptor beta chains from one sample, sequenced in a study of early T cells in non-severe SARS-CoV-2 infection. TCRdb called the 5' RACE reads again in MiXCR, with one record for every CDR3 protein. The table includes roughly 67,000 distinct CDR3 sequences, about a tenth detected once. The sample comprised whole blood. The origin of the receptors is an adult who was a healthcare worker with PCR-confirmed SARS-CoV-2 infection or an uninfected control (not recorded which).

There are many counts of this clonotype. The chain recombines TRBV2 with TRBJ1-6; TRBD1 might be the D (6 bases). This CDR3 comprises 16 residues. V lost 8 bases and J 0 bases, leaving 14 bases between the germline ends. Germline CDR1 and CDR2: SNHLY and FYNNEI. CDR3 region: CASRGQKSSYNSPLHF. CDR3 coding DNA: TGTGCCAGCCGGGGACAAAAAAGCTCCTATAATTCACCCCTCCACTTT.

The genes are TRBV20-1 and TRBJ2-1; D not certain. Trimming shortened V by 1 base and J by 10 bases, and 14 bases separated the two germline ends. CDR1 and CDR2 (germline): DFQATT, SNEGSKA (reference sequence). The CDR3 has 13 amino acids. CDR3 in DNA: TGCAGTGCTAGAGTACAAGGACCAAGCGAGCAGTTCTTC. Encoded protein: CSARVQGPSEQFF.

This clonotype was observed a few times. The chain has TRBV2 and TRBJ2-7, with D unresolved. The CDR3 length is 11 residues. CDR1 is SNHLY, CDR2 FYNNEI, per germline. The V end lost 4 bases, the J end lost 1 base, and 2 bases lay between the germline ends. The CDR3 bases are TGTGCCAGCAGTGTTTCCTACGAGCAGTACTTC. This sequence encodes CASSVSYEQYF.

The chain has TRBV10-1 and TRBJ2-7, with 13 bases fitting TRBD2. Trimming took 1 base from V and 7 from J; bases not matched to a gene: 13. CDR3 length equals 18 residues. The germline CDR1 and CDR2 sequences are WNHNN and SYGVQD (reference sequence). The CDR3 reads CASSEYGLAGARIGEQYF. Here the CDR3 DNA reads TGCGCCAGCAGTGAGTACGGACTAGCGGGAGCGCGGATTGGGGAGCAGTACTTC.

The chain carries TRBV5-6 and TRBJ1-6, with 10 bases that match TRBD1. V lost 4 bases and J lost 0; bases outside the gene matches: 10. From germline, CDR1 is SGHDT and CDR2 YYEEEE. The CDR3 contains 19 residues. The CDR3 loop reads CASSPGTGERTSYNSPLHF. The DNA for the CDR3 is TGTGCCAGCAGCCCCGGGACAGGGGAGCGAACCTCCTATAATTCACCCCTCCACTTT.

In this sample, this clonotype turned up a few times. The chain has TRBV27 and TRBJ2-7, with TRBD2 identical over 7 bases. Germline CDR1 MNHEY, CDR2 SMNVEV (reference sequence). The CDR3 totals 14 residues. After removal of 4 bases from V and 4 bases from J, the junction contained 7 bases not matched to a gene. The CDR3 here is CASSWREKEYEQYF. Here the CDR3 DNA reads TGTGCCAGCAGTTGGCGGGAGAAGGAGTACGAGCAGTACTTC.